This T cell receptor (beta chain) was recovered during a study of metastatic and nonmetastatic thyroid tumors (dated by TCRdb to about 2020). General notes on the study: For patients with malignant and with benign thyroid disease, the researchers compared repertoires between peripheral blood samples and tumor or nodule tissue samples.

In the case of this clone: Its antigen is still unknown. Base-call qualities are not available, and no considerably larger clone is one nucleotide away.

None of the patients had been given any treatment before thyroid surgery. The study retrospectively analysed patient clinical samples collected from the early 2010s to the late 2010s using T-cell receptor beta sequencing. The method behind the library was PCR. These reads were obtained on an Illumina HiSeq 4000. High-throughput sequencing was used to profile the CDR3 region of the TCR beta-chain in every patient. As for the original processing: CDR3 differences across clinicopathological groups were used to build a classifier for discriminating distant-metastatic papillary thyroid cancer patients. To measure repertoire diversity the researchers used the Shannon index, while the Morisita-Horn index served to gauge how similar the tumor and blood repertoires were. Using fastp at Q25 and MiXCR, TCRdb reprocessed the public reads and kept productive beta chains. The V and J calls and clone size come from TCRdb's table, not from the authors' own analysis. Present in this sample are 20,000 to 25,000 clones, around 21% of which were seen just once. Around 26% of the sample is in the top ten clones.

The germline V gene (reference sequence) specifies SEHNR as CDR1 and FQNEAQ as CDR2. V gives up 8 bases and J gives up 6 bases, and the segment between their germline ends measures 14 bases. Counted from cysteine to phenylalanine, this CDR3 has 13 amino acids. Only CDR3 DNA remains: 39 bases, in frame from the first base. The full study reports these points: In both blood and tumor samples, TCR beta diversity was reported to be significantly higher in malignant tumors than in benign nodules.

Specimen: blood. The receptor comes from a female donor with papillary thyroid cancer or a benign thyroid nodule (not recorded which). Some clones in this sample may be carry-over from other donors' samples. This chain joins TRBV7-9 to TRBJ2-1; the D gene is unclear. The nucleotide sequence is given as TGTGCCAGCGGAGAGAGATGGGGCAATGAGCAGTTCTTC. Translated, this gives CASGERWGNEQFF.